These 26 T cell receptor beta chains came from one sample sequenced in a study of T cells after yellow fever vaccination. MiXCR, applied by TCRdb to the 5' RACE reads, yields one record per CDR3 protein. The table has about 550,000 distinct CDR3 sequences, 15% to 20% seen once. This specimen was PBMCs, taken 15 days after the yellow fever booster vaccination. The receptor set was obtained from a young man who received the YFV17D yellow fever vaccine.

The chain has TRBV5-1 and TRBJ1-2, with 7 nucleotides matching TRBD1. This CDR3 comprises 16 residues. V gave up 0 bases and J gave up 1 base; unmatched junction bases: 6. CDR1 and CDR2 (germline): SGHRS, YFSETQ. The CDR3 here is CASSLDVTGSNYGYTF. The CDR3 nucleotides read TGCGCCAGCAGCTTGGATGTGACAGGGAGTAACTATGGCTACACCTTC.

The chain links TRBV20-1 to TRBJ2-7; 7 bases are a match to TRBD2. The V segment lost 3 bases and the J segment 2 bases; nucleotides outside the gene matches: 1. Germline CDR1 DFQATT, CDR2 SNEGSKA (reference sequence). This CDR3 has 12 residues. As DNA, the CDR3 is TGCAGTGCTAGTACTAGCGCCTACGAGCAGTACTTC. Translation gives CSASTSAYEQYF.

The chain joins TRBV11-2 to TRBJ2-1; 15 nucleotides agree with TRBD2. CDR1 and CDR2 (germline): SGHAT, FQNNGV. With 1 base clipped from V and 2 bases from J, the junction kept 9 bases outside the gene matches. The CDR3 runs to 20 residues. CDR3 coding DNA: TGTGCCAGCAGCTTAGGGACTAGCGGGAGGGCCTTGAGCCCCTACAATGAGCAGTTCTTC. As protein: CASSLGTSGRALSPYNEQFF.

The chain carries TRBV4-3 and TRBJ1-1, with TRBD1 identical over 10 bases. Trimming cost V 0 bases and J 2 bases; bases outside gene matches: 3. In germline, CDR1 is LGHNA, CDR2 YSLEER. This CDR3 is 16 amino acids long. The CDR3: CASSQDRDRGNTEAFF. CDR3 coding DNA: TGCGCCAGCAGCCAAGATCGGGACAGGGGAAACACTGAAGCTTTCTTT.

The J gene is TRBJ1-2, the V gene TRBV10-3; 7 bases are a match to TRBD1. CDR3 length equals 14 residues. V was pared by 6 bases and J by 5 bases, with 9 bases of the junction left unmatched. The germline CDR1 and CDR2 sequences are ENHRY and SYGVKD. The CDR3 DNA reads as TGTGCCATCAGGTGGGACAGCAGCTTTTATGGCTACACCTTC. Amino acid sequence: CAIRWDSSFYGYTF.

Only a few counts were recorded for this clonotype. The junction and the germline gene differ at one end; a read error may be behind it. The V gene is TRBV29-1, the J gene TRBJ2-1; the D gene is possibly TRBD1 (5 bases). Germline lookup yields CDR1 SQVTM and CDR2 ANQGSEA. CDR3 length: 10 amino acids. The CDR3: CSVVLSGMVF. The CDR3 region has the DNA TGCAGCGTTGTACTGTCAGGGATGGTCTTC.

The CDR3 region is CSARDLRDSGTSGTSYEQYF. The CDR3 nucleotides read TGCAGTGCTAGAGATCTAAGGGACAGTGGGACTAGCGGGACTTCCTACGAGCAGTACTTC. The V and J genes are TRBV20-1 and TRBJ2-7; 13 bases agree with TRBD2. V shed 0 bases and J 1 base; nucleotides not matched to a gene: 15. CDR1 and CDR2 (germline): DFQATT, SNEGSKA (reference sequence). CDR3 length equals 20 residues.

The DNA for the CDR3 is TGCGCCAGCAGCCAAGAGAGGGGCCAAGAGACCCAGTACTTC. Protein: CASSQERGQETQYF. V gene TRBV4-3 combines with J gene TRBJ2-5; either TRBD1 or TRBD2 may supply D (5 bases each). V was pared by 0 bases and J by 1 base, with 6 bases between. Germline V CDR1 and CDR2: LGHNA, YSLEER. The CDR3 totals 14 residues.

The V call is TRBV7-2, the J call TRBJ2-6, with D unclear. Germline V gene sequence: CDR1 SGHTA, CDR2 FQGNSA. The CDR3 contains 13 residues. The V end was cut by 5 bases, the J end by 4 bases, with 6 bases between. CDR3 sequence: CASSVIGANVLTF. The CDR3 DNA is TGTGCCAGCAGCGTGATAGGGGCCAACGTCCTGACTTTC. Full variable domain (remainder filled in from reference TRBV7-2 and TRBJ2-6): GAGVSQSPSNKVTEKGKDVELRCDPISGHTALYWYRQSLGQGLEFLIYFQGNSAPDKSGLPSDRFSAERTGGSVSTLTIQRTQQEDSAVYLCASSVIGANVLTFGAGSRLTVL.

This clonotype showed up just once. V and J are TRBV28 and TRBJ2-7, with no clear D. V lost 6 bases, J lost 6 bases, and 15 bases lay in between. Germline V gene sequence: CDR1 MDHEN, CDR2 SYDVKM. The CDR3 runs to 13 residues. The CDR3 sequence is CASRSGVNSEQYF. The CDR3 nucleotides are TGTGCCAGCAGATCTGGGGTTAACTCCGAGCAGTACTTC.

The CDR3 bases are TGTGCCAGCAATTCCTTTATCTCCTACGAGCAGTACTTC. Translation: CASNSFISYEQYF. The V gene is TRBV28, the J gene TRBJ2-7; no clear D. From germline, CDR1 is MDHEN and CDR2 SYDVKM. The CDR3 totals 13 residues. The V end was cut by 7 bases, the J end by 0 bases, with 10 bases between.

V usage is TRBV5-1 and J usage is TRBJ2-1, with a tentative D call TRBD2 (6 bases). The CDR3 has 15 residues. Trimming took 3 bases from V and 3 from J, leaving 13 bases between them. CDR1 is SGHRS and CDR2 is YFSETQ in the germline V gene. For the CDR3, the DNA is TGCGCCAGCAGCTCCGGGGGTGACCTCTACAATGAGCAGTTCTTC. Amino acid sequence: CASSSGGDLYNEQFF.

This clonotype has only a few counts. The chain is built from TRBV23-1 and TRBJ2-1, with a possible D match to TRBD1 (5 bases). TRBV23-1 is an ORF for which the function is uncertain. V was shortened by 3 bases and J by 6 bases, with 12 bases between the two germline ends. The CDR3 covers 14 residues. CDR3 bases: TGCGCCAGCAGTCAGGGCAGGGCGGTCAATGAGCAGTTCTTC. It encodes CASSQGRAVNEQFF.

In DNA, the CDR3 is TGTGCCTGGAGTCCTTCGACAGGGGTTGGCTACACCTTC. This gives the protein CAWSPSTGVGYTF. The chain employs TRBV30 and TRBJ1-2; 8 positions agree with TRBD1. Trimming at V came to 2 bases and at J to 7 bases, leaving 6 bases not matched to a gene. CDR3 size: 13 residues. Per germline, CDR1 GTSNPN and CDR2 SVGIG (reference sequence).

V gene TRBV7-9 combines with J gene TRBJ2-1; D ambiguous. Trimming pared 5 bases from V and 7 bases from J, leaving 6 bases between. Germline V gene data show CDR1 as SEHNR and CDR2 as FQNEAQ (reference sequence). The CDR3 totals 11 residues. The CDR3 sequence: CASSESNEQFF. DNA of the CDR3: TGTGCCAGCAGCGAGTCTAATGAGCAGTTCTTC.

The V gene is TRBV20-1, the J gene TRBJ2-3, with D unresolved. The CDR3 spans 15 residues. Germline V lookup: CDR1 DFQATT, CDR2 SNEGSKA (reference sequence). Trimming took 0 bases from V and 0 from J, leaving 10 bases between them. The CDR3 sequence: CSARDALTSTDTQYF. CDR3 coding DNA: TGCAGTGCTAGAGACGCCTTGACGAGCACAGATACGCAGTATTTT.

This clonotype was found a few times. V gene TRBV7-9 combines with J gene TRBJ2-7, with 10 bases lining up with TRBD1. V shed 5 bases and J 8 bases; nucleotides not matched to a gene: 3. The germline gives CDR1 SEHNR, CDR2 FQNEAQ (reference sequence). The CDR3 is 12 amino acids. This CDR3 is CASSRDRGQQYF. CDR3 in DNA: TGTGCCAGCAGCAGGGACAGGGGACAGCAGTACTTC.

This clonotype has a handful of counts. This sequence joins TRBV2 and TRBJ2-7; TRBD1 matches 8 bases. The trim removed 11 bases at V and 2 bases at J, leaving 8 bases unmatched. Germline-derived CDR1 and CDR2 are SNHLY and FYNNEI. CDR3 length: 13 amino acids. CDR3 loop: CAGHQDRAYEQYF. DNA of the CDR3: TGTGCCGGCCACCAGGACAGGGCCTACGAGCAGTACTTC.

Ten or more counts support this clonotype. V is TRBV12-3 or TRBV12-4 and J is TRBJ2-3; no clear D gene. This CDR3 region has 11 residues. Deletions cut 1 base from V and 10 bases from J, with 6 bases between. The CDR3 loop reads CASSLEGSQYF. CDR3 sequence (DNA): TGTGCCAGCAGTTTAGAAGGTTCGCAGTATTTT.

The chain has TRBV14 and TRBJ2-2, with D uncertain. Trimming removed 8 bases at V and 4 bases at J, with 8 bases between. The CDR3 is 12 amino acids. Germline CDR1 reads SGHDN; CDR2 reads FVKESK. The CDR3: CASAVTTGELFF. Here the CDR3 DNA reads TGTGCCAGCGCAGTCACCACCGGGGAGCTGTTTTTT.

This clonotype was observed a handful of times. J is TRBJ2-7 and V is TRBV6-5; D is tentatively TRBD1 or TRBD2 (7 bases each). This CDR3 contains 16 residues. Trimming took 0 bases from V and 4 from J, leaving 16 bases between them. Germline lookup yields CDR1 MNHEY and CDR2 SVGAGI. The CDR3 loop is CASSYSRGRGHYEQYF. In DNA form, the CDR3 reads TGTGCCAGCAGTTACTCGAGGGGGAGGGGGCATTACGAGCAGTACTTC.

J is TRBJ2-1 and V is TRBV29-1; D is uncertain. Germline values: CDR1 SQVTM, CDR2 ANQGSEA. The CDR3 sequence is 15 residues long. The V gene lost 1 base and the J gene lost 0 bases, with 10 bases spanning the gap. The CDR3 DNA reads as TGCAGCGTTGAAGGGGCCCTGGGCTCCTACAATGAGCAGTTCTTC. Its protein product is CSVEGALGSYNEQFF.

There are a few counts of this clonotype. The V gene is TRBV24-1, the J gene TRBJ1-2, with a weak D call TRBD1 (5 bases). This CDR3 region has 13 residues. Germline V gene lookup returns CDR1 KGHDR and CDR2 SFDVKD. Trimming left V 4 bases short and J 7 bases short, with 12 bases between. Here the CDR3 reads CATSEAGGSGYTF. CDR3 bases: TGTGCCACCAGTGAAGCCGGGGGTTCTGGCTACACCTTC.

This clonotype was detected a few times. The chain combines TRBV29-1 with TRBJ2-5, with D possibly matching TRBD1 (6 bases). This CDR3 is 11 amino acids long. V gave up 5 bases and J gave up 5 bases, with 9 bases separating them. From germline, CDR1 is SQVTM and CDR2 ANQGSEA. The CDR3 reads CSVSGEETQYF. CDR3 sequence (DNA): TGCAGCGTTTCAGGGGAGGAGACCCAGTACTTC.

This chain joins TRBV6-1 and TRBJ2-5, with 9 bases matching TRBD2. After removal of 7 bases from V and 5 bases from J, the junction contained 5 bases not matched to a gene. The length of the CDR3 is 13 residues. From germline, CDR1 is MNHNS and CDR2 SASEGT. The CDR3 coding sequence is TGTGCCAGCACGGCGGGAGGGTTGGAGACCCAGTACTTC. Encoded protein: CASTAGGLETQYF.

This clonotype appeared a few times. The chain recombines TRBV6-2 or TRBV6-3 with TRBJ2-2; 9 bases are a match to TRBD2. The germline V gene has CDR1 MNHEY and CDR2 SVGEGT. With 2 bases clipped from V and 9 bases from J, the junction kept 1 base outside the gene matches. CDR3 length equals 13 residues. The CDR3: CASSYGTSWELFF. DNA for the CDR3: TGTGCCAGCAGTTACGGGACTAGCTGGGAGCTGTTTTTT.